Listed below are T cell receptor beta chains from one sample, sequenced in a study of blood T cell repertoires in COVID-19. Profiled with immunoSEQ multiplex PCR; TCRdb holds only in-frame clones, not every one. The data hold 65,000 to 90,000 clones, with 88% observed a single time. The source material was peripheral blood. The receptors were sampled from a human donor in a cohort sampled during active COVID-19. Each CDR3 is given with its conserved first and last residue. D genes are given only for firm matches. A clone size is listed for some rows: how often the clone was seen (once, few, many), or a class if it is expanded.

v_call: TRBV29-1
clone_size: once
d_call: TRBD2
j_call: TRBJ2-1
cdr3_aa: CSVELGGRVYNEQFF
cdr3_nt: TGCAGCGTTGAATTGGGCGGGAGGGTGTACAATGAGCAGTTCTTC

v_call: TRBV19
clone_size: .
d_call: .
j_call: TRBJ1-4
cdr3_aa: CASSIPPREPNEKLFF
cdr3_nt: TGTGCCAGTAGTATTCCGCCCCGGGAGCCTAATGAAAAACTGTTTTTT

v_call: TRBV5-4
clone_size: .
d_call: TRBD2
j_call: TRBJ2-1
cdr3_aa: CASSSATSGIRGGNEQFF
cdr3_nt: TGTGCCAGCAGCTCGGCGACTAGCGGTATAAGAGGGGGGAATGAGCAGTTCTTC

v_call: TRBV5-6
clone_size: .
d_call: TRBD1
j_call: TRBJ2-7
cdr3_aa: CASSWTGTGIYEQYF
cdr3_nt: TGTGCCAGCAGCTGGACCGGGACAGGGATATACGAGCAGTACTTC

v_call: TRBV4-1
clone_size: .
d_call: TRBD2
j_call: TRBJ2-7
cdr3_aa: CASSQAGGTRLIEQYF
cdr3_nt: TGCGCCAGCAGCCAAGCCGGGGGGACTAGATTAATCGAGCAGTACTTC

v_call: TRBV7-3
clone_size: .
d_call: TRBD2
j_call: TRBJ2-5
cdr3_aa: CASSLGIAGGQETQYF
cdr3_nt: TGTGCCAGCAGCTTAGGGATAGCGGGGGGTCAAGAGACCCAGTACTTC

v_call: TRBV7-6
clone_size: .
d_call: .
j_call: TRBJ2-5
cdr3_aa: CASSIRLGINQETQYF
cdr3_nt: TGTGCCAGCAGCATAAGACTAGGGATTAACCAAGAGACCCAGTACTTC

v_call: TRBV7-9
clone_size: .
d_call: TRBD1
j_call: TRBJ1-4
cdr3_aa: CASSSGTGGLEKLFF
cdr3_nt: TGTGCCAGCAGCTCCGGGACAGGCGGCCTCGAAAAACTGTTTTTT

v_call: TRBV6-5
clone_size: few
d_call: TRBD1
j_call: TRBJ1-5
cdr3_aa: CASRRDRNYQPQHF
cdr3_nt: TGTGCCAGCAGGAGGGACAGGAATTATCAGCCCCAGCATTTT

v_call: TRBV4-3
clone_size: .
d_call: .
j_call: TRBJ2-5
cdr3_aa: CASSQSGATGQETQYF
cdr3_nt: TGCGCCAGCAGCCAGTCAGGGGCGACGGGTCAAGAGACCCAGTACTTC

v_call: TRBV15
clone_size: .
d_call: TRBD1
j_call: TRBJ1-2
cdr3_aa: CATSKGLTGNRYGYTF
cdr3_nt: TGTGCCACCAGCAAGGGTCTGACAGGGAACCGCTATGGCTACACCTTC

v_call: TRBV5-4
clone_size: .
d_call: .
j_call: TRBJ2-5
cdr3_aa: CASSPRRAQETQYF
cdr3_nt: TGTGCCAGCAGCCCCCGGCGGGCCCAAGAGACCCAGTACTTC

v_call: TRBV28
clone_size: .
d_call: TRBD2
j_call: TRBJ2-1
cdr3_aa: CASTLWLAGYSSIKESYNEQFF
cdr3_nt: TGTGCCAGCACCTTATGGCTAGCGGGGTATTCCTCGATAAAGGAGTCCTACAATGAGCAGTTCTTC

v_call: TRBV5-4
clone_size: .
d_call: .
j_call: TRBJ2-7
cdr3_aa: CASSLGGESSYEQYF
cdr3_nt: TGTGCCAGCAGCTTAGGTGGAGAGAGCTCCTACGAGCAGTACTTC

v_call: TRBV4-1
clone_size: .
d_call: TRBD1
j_call: TRBJ1-2
cdr3_aa: CASSFDRGIGYTF
cdr3_nt: TGCGCCAGCAGCTTCGACAGGGGGATTGGCTACACCTTC

v_call: TRBV19
clone_size: once
d_call: .
j_call: TRBJ2-2
cdr3_aa: CASSMVSGSGELFF
cdr3_nt: TGTGCCAGTAGTATGGTCTCGGGGTCCGGGGAGCTGTTTTTT

v_call: TRBV10-2
clone_size: once
d_call: TRBD2
j_call: TRBJ2-7
cdr3_aa: CASSVGGGYEQYF
cdr3_nt: TGCGCCAGCAGTGTTGGCGGGGGCTACGAGCAGTACTTC

v_call: TRBV7-8
clone_size: once
d_call: .
j_call: TRBJ2-3
cdr3_aa: CASSFFGNTDTQYF
cdr3_nt: TGTGCCAGCAGCTTCTTCGGGAACACAGATACGCAGTATTTT

v_call: TRBV18
clone_size: few
d_call: .
j_call: TRBJ1-1
cdr3_aa: CASSPAVNTEAFF
cdr3_nt: TGTGCCAGCTCACCCGCGGTGAACACTGAAGCTTTCTTT

v_call: TRBV9
clone_size: .
d_call: .
j_call: TRBJ2-3
cdr3_aa: CASSSWGERADTQYF
cdr3_nt: TGTGCCAGCAGCTCCTGGGGGGAGAGGGCAGATACGCAGTATTTT

v_call: TRBV19
clone_size: few
d_call: TRBD1
j_call: TRBJ2-1
cdr3_aa: CASSMGQGADEQFF
cdr3_nt: TGTGCCAGTAGTATGGGACAGGGGGCTGATGAGCAGTTCTTC

v_call: TRBV20-1
clone_size: .
d_call: .
j_call: TRBJ2-5
cdr3_aa: CSASPVAGSLQETQYF
cdr3_nt: TGCAGTGCTAGTCCCGTGGCAGGGTCCCTCCAAGAGACCCAGTACTTC

v_call: TRBV7-2
clone_size: .
d_call: TRBD1
j_call: TRBJ1-2
cdr3_aa: CASSPGGTGRVNYGYTF
cdr3_nt: TGTGCCAGCAGCCCCGGGGGGACAGGGAGAGTAAACTATGGCTACACCTTC

v_call: TRBV7-3
clone_size: .
d_call: TRBD1
j_call: TRBJ1-2
cdr3_aa: CASSLNGGSTGTGYTF
cdr3_nt: TGTGCCAGCAGCTTAAACGGGGGATCGACAGGGACCGGCTACACCTTC

v_call: TRBV3-1/TRBV3-2
clone_size: .
d_call: .
j_call: TRBJ2-3
cdr3_aa: CASSQTGLSTDTQYF
cdr3_nt: TGTGCCAGCAGCCAAACGGGACTTAGCACAGATACGCAGTATTTT

v_call: TRBV14
clone_size: .
d_call: .
j_call: TRBJ2-1
cdr3_aa: CASSQDWGDSHNEQFF
cdr3_nt: TGTGCCAGCAGCCAAGATTGGGGGGACAGCCACAATGAGCAGTTCTTC